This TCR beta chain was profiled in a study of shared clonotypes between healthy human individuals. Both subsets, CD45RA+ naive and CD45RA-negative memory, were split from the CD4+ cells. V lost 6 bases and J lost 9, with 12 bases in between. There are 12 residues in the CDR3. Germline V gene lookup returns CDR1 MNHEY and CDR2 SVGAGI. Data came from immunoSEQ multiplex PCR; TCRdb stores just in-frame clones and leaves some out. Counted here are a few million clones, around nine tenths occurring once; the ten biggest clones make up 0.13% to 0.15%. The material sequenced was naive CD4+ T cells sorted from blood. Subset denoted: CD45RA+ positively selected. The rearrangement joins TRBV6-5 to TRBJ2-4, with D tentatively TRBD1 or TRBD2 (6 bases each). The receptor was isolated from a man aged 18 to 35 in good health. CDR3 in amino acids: CASSQQGGIQYF. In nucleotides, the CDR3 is TGTGCCAGCAGCCAACAGGGAGGCATTCAGTACTTC.